This T cell receptor (beta chain) stems from a study of OX40 agonist ivuxolimab in advanced cancers. General notes on the study: Ivuxolimab was a fully human IgG2 agonistic monoclonal antibody targeting the costimulatory receptor OX40 (CD134). Of the approximately 50 dose-escalation patients, hepatocellular carcinoma was present in around 20, melanoma in approximately 15, renal cell carcinoma in 9 and head and neck cancer in 9. The purpose of peripheral TCRbeta sequencing was to test whether ivuxolimab changed TCR sequence diversity and led to clonal T-cell expansion. Patients were allowed to have had prior anti-PD-1, anti-PD-L1 or anti-CTLA-4 therapy, and roughly two fifths of the dose-escalation patients had been treated with checkpoint inhibitors. Three dose-escalation patients achieved partial responses, one with hepatocellular carcinoma and two with cutaneous melanoma. The dose-escalation cohort was approximately 83% male with a mean age of approximately 59 years, ranging from about 23 to 85. Intravenous ivuxolimab was administered to patients every 2 weeks at six dose levels: 0.01, 0.1, 0.3, 1.5, 3 and 10 mg/kg. The paper reports the monotherapy dose-escalation portion (N of about 47 patients) of the phase I ivuxolimab trial.

The trial excluded patients who had a history of autoimmune disease or who were on systemic immunosuppression. Peripheral blood for TCR sequencing was collected from all dose cohorts at baseline, on cycle 4 day 1, and on cycle 7 day 1. The samples were drawn from a first-in-human, open-label, multicenter phase I dose-escalation trial of ivuxolimab. Adults with locally advanced or metastatic melanoma, renal cell, hepatocellular, or head and neck squamous cell carcinoma were enrolled in the trial. Before TCR sequencing, CD4+ and CD8+ T cells were separately sorted from peripheral blood. Paper-wide results and their limitations: After ivuxolimab, more expanded clones were found on average in CD8+ T cells than in CD4+ T cells. At doses of 0.1 to 3.0 mg/kg, clonal expansion of both CD4+ and CD8+ blood T cells was observed from baseline to week 6. In partial responders in the 0.1-3.0 mg/kg groups, normalized peripheral clonal expansion was found to be among the lowest, especially among CD8+ T cells. Low levels of normalized T-cell clonal expansion were also seen in some nonresponding patients. The antigen specificity of the peripheral T cells that underwent clonal expansion was not determined.

Spanning cysteine to phenylalanine, the CDR3 consists of 17 amino acids. The retained sequence is limited to the CDR3, 51 bases, with the frame set at the first base. Deletion took 2 bases off V and 0 bases off J, with a span of 14 bases between the germline ends. According to the germline V gene (reference sequence), CDR1 reads SEHNR and CDR2 reads FQNEAQ. Genomic DNA was extracted from sorted cells for sequencing of the TCRbeta CDR3 region. TCRbeta CDR3 regions were sequenced using the immunoSEQ Assay. TCRdb carries this immuneACCESS record with in-frame sequences only. Its versions omit some clonotypes, under half of them owing to an unresolved V gene in the studies checked, with the rest unexplained. Present in this sample are roughly 70,000 clones, around 80% of which were seen just once. The leading ten clones occupy around 5% of the sample. As to this clone: No antigen is known for it. Per-base quality was not reported, and no clone a single base away is much larger than it.

This TCR was recovered from an adult with an advanced solid tumor such as melanoma, head and neck, liver or kidney cancer. The material was CD4+ or CD8+ T cells sorted from blood, obtained in a trial of the OX40 agonist ivuxolimab. The rearranged segments are TRBV7-9 and TRBJ1-5, and TRBD1 may be the D gene, going by 5 matching bases. Read as DNA, the sequence is TGTGCCAGCAGCTTATCCGGGACCCCATATAGCAATCAGCCCCAGCATTTT. It specifies CASSLSGTPYSNQPQHF.